Below are 13 T cell receptor beta chains sequenced from a single sample in a study of blood T cells in healthy people across ages. Through a sample-barcoded 5' primer and a J-beta primer mix, a second PCR was run for roughly 7 to 11 cycles. TCRdb re-called the 5' RACE reads through MiXCR, storing one row per CDR3 protein. The sample holds roughly 700,000 distinct CDR3 sequences, 45% to 50% seen once. Sample: blood. The receptors derive from a woman in her sixties or seventies in good health.

V is TRBV30 and J is TRBJ2-1; 12 nucleotides agree with TRBD2. The CDR3 loop spans 17 amino acids. Germline V gives CDR1 GTSNPN, CDR2 SVGIG (reference sequence). With 1 base clipped from V and 10 bases from J, the junction kept 14 bases outside the gene matches. The CDR3 coding sequence is TGTGCCTGGAGTGACACCCCTGGGCTAGCGGGAGGGCGCGAGCAGTTCTTC. Translated, it gives CAWSDTPGLAGGREQFF.

The genes are TRBV20-1 and TRBJ2-7, with a weak D call TRBD2 (6 bases). Gene TRBJ2-5 matches the end of the DNA better, so the J call may be wrong. The CDR3 sequence is 13 residues long. The germline V gene has CDR1 DFQATT and CDR2 SNEGSKA (reference sequence). CDR3: CSARAGGEETQYF. The CDR3, as DNA: TGCAGTGCTAGGGCCGGGGGAGAGGAGACCCAGTACTTC.

The chain carries TRBV5-6 and TRBJ2-6, with D possibly TRBD1 on 5 matching bases. This CDR3 is 19 amino acids long. Trimming left V 1 base short and J 0 bases short, with 17 bases between. Germline V CDR1 and CDR2: SGHDT, YYEEEE. Here the CDR3 reads CASSLSRVILPSGANVLTF. In DNA, the CDR3 is TGTGCCAGCAGCTTGAGCAGGGTTATCCTTCCCTCTGGGGCCAACGTCCTGACTTTC.

The chain is built from TRBV20-1 and TRBJ2-7, with TRBD2 matching over 9 bases. Germline loops: CDR1 DFQATT, CDR2 SNEGSKA (reference sequence). This CDR3 spans 14 amino acids. J lost 4 bases, V lost 6 bases, and 10 bases had no gene match. CDR3 sequence (DNA): TGCAGTGCCAGTTTGGCGGGAGGGATTTACGAGCAGTACTTC. It translates to CSASLAGGIYEQYF.

The V gene is TRBV3-1, the J gene TRBJ2-2, with TRBD2 matching over 8 bases. The V segment lost 4 bases and the J segment 2 bases; nucleotides outside the gene matches: 6. This CDR3 contains 16 residues. Germline lookup yields CDR1 LGHDT and CDR2 YNNKEL (reference sequence). The DNA of the CDR3 is TGTGCCAGCAGCCCTCTAGCGGGCTTCAACACCGGGGAGCTGTTTTTT. It encodes CASSPLAGFNTGELFF.

The CDR3 DNA reads as TGCAGCGTTGAAGTTGGGCCAGATACGCAGTATTTT. It encodes CSVEVGPDTQYF. The V and J genes are TRBV29-1 and TRBJ2-3; D gene ambiguous. V dropped 1 base and J dropped 4 bases, with 6 bases sitting between them. The CDR3 is 12 amino acids. The germline V gene encodes CDR1 SQVTM and CDR2 ANQGSEA.

This clonotype has a handful of counts. This chain connects TRBV19 to TRBJ2-7; D is perhaps TRBD1 (6 bases). Trimming left V 3 bases short and J 2 bases short, with 11 bases between. Looked up from germline, CDR1 is LNHDA and CDR2 is SQIVND (reference sequence). This CDR3 is 14 amino acids long. In DNA form, the CDR3 reads TGTGCCAGTAGTATGGGCAGGGGAACCTACGAGCAGTACTTC. It is translated as CASSMGRGTYEQYF.

This clonotype came up a few times. The CDR3 nucleotides read TGCAGCGTGCTGACTAGCGGGTGGGAAAACTACGAGCAGTACTTC. Translation: CSVLTSGWENYEQYF. This chain joins TRBV29-1 and TRBJ2-7, with 10 bases lining up with TRBD2. V dropped 6 bases and J dropped 3; count of bases not matched to a gene: 11. Germline lookup yields CDR1 SQVTM and CDR2 ANQGSEA. The CDR3 consists of 15 residues.

This sequence joins TRBV28 and TRBJ2-1; D could derive from TRBD1 or TRBD2 (5 bases each). The V end was cut by 9 bases, the J end by 0 bases, with 15 bases between. The CDR3 sequence is 15 residues long. Per the germline V gene, CDR1 is MDHEN and CDR2 is SYDVKM. The CDR3 protein is CASNPRESSYNEQFF. CDR3 bases: TGTGCCAGTAACCCCAGGGAGAGCTCCTACAATGAGCAGTTCTTC.

Worth noting for this clonotype: A much larger clonotype is one base distant, so this may be a read error. The chain is built from TRBV6-2 or TRBV6-3 and TRBJ2-7; D perhaps matches TRBD1 (5 bases). V was trimmed by 6 bases and J by 12 bases, leaving 30 bases between them. The CDR3 is 16 residues long. In germline, CDR1 is MNHEY, CDR2 SVGEGT. The CDR3 sequence is CASSPSLGPGKETPYF. DNA of the CDR3: TGTGCCAGCAGCCCATCCTTGGGGCCAGGGAAGGAGACCCCGTACTTC.

This clonotype was seen a handful of times. The chain employs TRBV7-3 and TRBJ2-1; D ambiguous. Near its end, the DNA agrees better with TRBJ2-7, so the J call may be wrong. Germline V gene data show CDR1 as SGHTA and CDR2 as FQGTGA. This CDR3 has 15 amino acids. The CDR3, as DNA: TGTGCCAGCAGCTTAGGCCGGAGCTCCTACAATGAGCAGTACTTC. Its protein is CASSLGRSSYNEQYF.

V and J are TRBV7-6 and TRBJ2-1, with 7 nucleotides matching TRBD2. Per the germline V gene, CDR1 is SGHVS and CDR2 is FNYEAQ. The CDR3 is 17 amino acids. Trimming cost V 5 bases and J 0 bases; bases outside gene matches: 10. CDR3: CASSPIGGTNSYNEQFF. CDR3 nucleotide sequence: TGTGCCAGCAGCCCTATCGGGGGGACCAACTCCTACAATGAGCAGTTCTTC.

This clonotype was recorded only once. This sequence is one base from a far larger clone and is likely a read error. This chain uses TRBV12-3 or TRBV12-4 with TRBJ2-5; no clear D gene. The CDR3 is 13 amino acids. The CDR3 nucleotides are TGTGCCAGCAGTTTGGCAGGACGAGAGACCCGGTACTTC. Its translation: CASSLAGRETRYF.